Each of the 32 T cell receptor beta chains below was sequenced from the same sample in a study of blood T cells in healthy people across ages. The authors ran a second PCR of roughly 6 to 12 cycles using a sample-barcoded 5' primer and a J-beta primer mix. TCRdb passed the 5' RACE reads through MiXCR, listing each CDR3 protein once. The sample lists fewer than 800,000 distinct CDR3 sequences, around 25% occurring once. The sample was also reused in another study, on T cells of mothers and their children.

Sequenced: blood. Receptor source: a boy younger than 18 in good health.

This clonotype came up a few times. This sequence joins TRBV29-1 and TRBJ2-3; D not resolved. The V end lost 5 bases, the J end lost 4 bases, and 4 bases lay between the germline ends. In germline, CDR1 is SQVTM, CDR2 ANQGSEA. The CDR3 length is 10 residues. The CDR3 coding sequence is TGCAGCGTTACCGCAGATACGCAGTATTTT. It codes for CSVTADTQYF.

As for this clonotype: One junction end disagrees with the germline gene, perhaps due to a read error. V usage is TRBV11-2 and J usage is TRBJ2-2, with D possibly being TRBD2 (6 bases). CDR3 length: 14 amino acids. Per the germline V gene, CDR1 is SGHAT and CDR2 is FQNNGV. The DNA for the CDR3 is TGTGCCAGCAGCTTAGATATTCTAAGCGGGCAGCTGTTTTTT. Translating it yields CASSLDILSGQLFF.

This clonotype was counted many times. The V gene is TRBV7-9, the J gene TRBJ1-6; possible D gene TRBD1, 5 bases. V lost 8 bases and J lost 8, with 19 bases in between. Germline CDR1 reads SEHNR; CDR2 reads FQNEAQ (reference sequence). This CDR3 spans 15 amino acids. The CDR3 DNA reads as TGTGCCAGCGCGGCGGGCAGGGCTGAGGATTCACCCCTCCACTTT. Translated: CASAAGRAEDSPLHF.

The table lists this clonotype with a few counts. The chain recombines TRBV9 with TRBJ2-5, with 13 bases aligning to TRBD2. The DNA end favors TRBJ2-1, so the J call may be wrong. This CDR3 has 15 residues. CDR1 and CDR2 from the germline V gene are SGDLS and YYNGEE. CDR3 amino acids: CASSAPGLAGNEQFF. The CDR3 DNA sequence: TGTGCCAGCAGCGCTCCGGGACTAGCGGGAAATGAGCAGTTCTTC.

The chain is built from TRBV28 and TRBJ2-3; 7 bases line up with TRBD2. The trim removed 6 bases at V and 0 bases at J, leaving 6 bases unmatched. Per the germline V gene, CDR1 is MDHEN and CDR2 is SYDVKM. The CDR3 is 15 amino acids. The CDR3 here is CASRSSGVSTDTQYF. The CDR3 DNA reads as TGTGCCAGCAGGTCCAGCGGGGTTAGCACAGATACGCAGTATTTT.

This clonotype was picked up a small number of times. The rearrangement uses TRBV29-1 and TRBJ1-1; 8 bases match TRBD1. The V and J ends lost 7 bases and 4 bases, in that order; junction bases with no gene match: 8. Germline V gene sequence: CDR1 SQVTM, CDR2 ANQGSEA. The CDR3 runs 13 residues. The DNA of the CDR3 is TGCAGCGGCGGGACAGGAGGTCTCACTGAAGCTTTCTTT. Its protein is CSGGTGGLTEAFF.

The chain uses TRBV29-1 and TRBJ1-1; D not certain. Germline lookup yields CDR1 SQVTM and CDR2 ANQGSEA. The CDR3 consists of 12 residues. V lost 5 bases and J lost 0, with 7 bases in between. Written as DNA, the CDR3 is TGCAGCGTTACAAGAGTGAACACTGAAGCTTTCTTT. Its protein product is CSVTRVNTEAFF.

The genes are TRBV6-1 and TRBJ2-6; D unresolved. The V and J ends lost 0 bases and 0 bases respectively, with 15 bases between them. CDR1 and CDR2 (germline): MNHNS, SASEGT. This CDR3 contains 19 residues. The CDR3 spells CASSEALLGPASGANVLTF. The CDR3 nucleotides read TGTGCCAGCAGTGAAGCGTTATTGGGTCCGGCCTCTGGGGCCAACGTCCTGACTTTC.

This clonotype was counted a few times. The V gene is TRBV28, the J gene TRBJ2-5, with 7 bases matching TRBD1. With the DNA end fitting TRBJ2-7 better, the J assignment may be wrong. CDR1 is MDHEN and CDR2 is SYDVKM in the germline V gene. The CDR3 length is 15 residues. The CDR3: CASSSGTDYFYEQYF. The CDR3 coding sequence is TGTGCCAGCAGTTCTGGGACAGATTACTTCTACGAGCAGTACTTC.

The chain recombines TRBV7-2 with TRBJ2-5; tentatively, D is TRBD1 (5 bases). V shed 5 bases and J shed 5 bases, with 18 bases lying between them. The CDR3 length is 15 residues. CDR1 is SGHTA and CDR2 is FQGNSA in the germline V gene. The CDR3 DNA reads as TGTGCCAGCAGCCCCCTGGGGCGAGCTTGGGAGACCCAGTACTTC. Protein: CASSPLGRAWETQYF.

This clonotype was found a few times. This chain links TRBV9 with TRBJ1-4; perhaps TRBD1 as D (6 bases). Trimming left V 4 bases short and J 5 bases short, with 15 bases between. In germline, CDR1 is SGDLS, CDR2 YYNGEE. The CDR3 is 15 residues long. CDR3 region: CASSSPTGGNEKLFF. CDR3 DNA: TGTGCCAGCAGCTCACCGACGGGGGGCAATGAAAAACTGTTTTTT. The full variable domain, in which reference TRBV9 and TRBJ1-4 provide the parts outside the CDR3, is DSGVTQTPKHLITATGQRVTLRCSPRSGDLSVYWYQQSLDQGLQFLIQYYNGEERAKGNILERFSAQQFPDLHSELNLSSLELGDSALYFCASSSPTGGNEKLFFGSGTQLSVL.

The chain recombines TRBV3-1 with TRBJ2-7, with 9 positions matching TRBD2. Losses at the gene ends were 3 bases for V and 5 bases for J; bases not matched to a gene: 8. Per germline, CDR1 LGHDT and CDR2 YNNKEL (reference sequence). The CDR3 consists of 15 residues. Here the CDR3 reads CASSQLAGSSDEQYF. CDR3 in DNA: TGTGCCAGCAGCCAGCTAGCGGGAAGTTCCGACGAGCAGTACTTC.

CDR3 in amino acids: CASSQVGPTGELFF. In DNA form, the CDR3 reads TGCGCCAGCAGCCAAGTAGGGCCCACCGGGGAGCTGTTTTTT. This rearrangement joins TRBV4-1 to TRBJ2-2; D is uncertain. The CDR3 has 14 residues. Germline assignment: CDR1 MGHRA and CDR2 YSYEKL. The V and J ends lost 1 base and 4 bases respectively, with 7 bases between them.

The genes are TRBV20-1 and TRBJ1-4, with D perhaps TRBD1 (5 bases). The length of the CDR3 is 15 residues. V was cut by 2 bases and J by 4 bases, with 14 bases left in between. Germline CDR1 is DFQATT and CDR2 is SNEGSKA (reference sequence). CDR3 sequence reads: CSARRAGRLNEKLFF. The CDR3 DNA reads TGCAGTGCTAGAAGGGCAGGGCGACTTAATGAAAAACTGTTTTTT.

The V gene is TRBV29-1, the J gene TRBJ2-5; possibly TRBD1 for D (6 bases). The assigned J gene may be wrong: the sequence end matches TRBJ2-7 better. Germline V gene data show CDR1 as SQVTM and CDR2 as ANQGSEA. The length of the CDR3 is 13 residues. The CDR3 loop reads CSVDTGFRDEQYF. The CDR3 DNA sequence: TGCAGCGTTGATACAGGGTTTAGGGACGAGCAGTACTTC.

Of note for this clonotype: An end of the junction does not agree with germline; a read error may underlie this. The V and J genes are TRBV12-3 or TRBV12-4 and TRBJ2-2; the D gene is possibly TRBD2 (5 bases). The CDR3 spans 16 residues. The CDR3 protein is CASSLMWLTYTGELFF. The CDR3 bases are TGTGCCAGCAGTTTAATGTGGCTAACCTACACCGGGGAACTGTTTTTT.

The gene calls are TRBV29-1 and TRBJ2-5, with 13 bases identical to TRBD2. The end of the DNA is better explained by TRBJ2-1, so the J call may be wrong. The germline V gene encodes CDR1 SQVTM and CDR2 ANQGSEA. This CDR3 spans 14 amino acids. CDR3 DNA sequence: TGCAGCGTTGGGACTAGCGGGAGACCCGATGAGCAGTTCTTC. As protein: CSVGTSGRPDEQFF.

This chain uses TRBV5-1 with TRBJ1-4, with unresolved D. CDR1 is SGHRS, CDR2 YFSETQ, per germline. This CDR3 is built from 17 residues. Trimming took 2 bases from V and 6 from J, leaving 20 bases between them. DNA for the CDR3: TGCGCCAGCAGCTTTTTAAGGGTCACGGACCAATATGAAAAACTGTTTTTT. This translates into CASSFLRVTDQYEKLFF. Full variable domain (remainder filled in from reference TRBV5-1 and TRBJ1-4): KAGVTQTPRYLIKTRGQQVTLSCSPISGHRSVSWYQQTPGQGLQFLFEYFSETQRNKGNFPGRFSGRQFSNSRSEMNVSTLELGDSALYLCASSFLRVTDQYEKLFFGSGTQLSVL.

The V and J genes are TRBV5-1 and TRBJ2-1; weak D call: TRBD1 (7 bases). The CDR3 covers 16 residues. Per the germline V gene, CDR1 is SGHRS and CDR2 is YFSETQ. Trimming left V 0 bases short and J 3 bases short, with 13 bases between. CDR3 residues: CASSLARGAHYNEQFF. The CDR3 coding sequence is TGCGCCAGCAGCTTGGCCAGGGGGGCTCACTACAATGAGCAGTTCTTC.

CDR3 protein: CSALGLAEETQYF. In DNA, the CDR3 is TGCAGCGCCCTGGGACTAGCGGAAGAGACCCAGTACTTC. The J gene is TRBJ2-5, the V gene TRBV29-1; 11 bases line up with TRBD2. CDR1 and CDR2 (germline): SQVTM, ANQGSEA. The CDR3 is 13 amino acids. V shed 7 bases and J 3 bases; nucleotides not matched to a gene: 4.

This clonotype was picked up a small number of times. This chain uses TRBV28 with TRBJ2-5, with 11 positions matching TRBD1. The length of the CDR3 is 15 residues. V lost 2 bases to trimming and J lost 3 bases; unmatched junction nucleotides: 2. CDR1 MDHEN and CDR2 SYDVKM come from the germline V gene. CDR3 in amino acids: CASSLLGQGEETQYF. CDR3 DNA: TGTGCCAGCAGTTTACTGGGACAGGGGGAAGAGACCCAGTACTTC. Full variable domain (remainder filled in from reference TRBV28 and TRBJ2-5): DVKVTQSSRYLVKRTGEKVFLECVQDMDHENMFWYRQDPGLGLRLIYFSYDVKMKEKGDIPEGYSVSREKKERFSLILESASTNQTSMYLCASSLLGQGEETQYFGPGTRLLVL.

J is TRBJ2-2 and V is TRBV2, with D tentatively TRBD1 (6 bases). Germline assignment: CDR1 SNHLY and CDR2 FYNNEI. This CDR3 has 14 residues. V lost 8 bases, J lost 6 bases, and 16 bases lay in between. The DNA for the CDR3 is TGTGCCAGCGGCAGGGGCGAAGTCCCCGGGGAGCTGTTTTTT. This translates into CASGRGEVPGELFF. The variable domain in full, with the rest retrieved from reference TRBV2 and TRBJ2-2, is EPEVTQTPSHQVTQMGQEVILRCVPISNHLYFYWYRQILGQKVEFLVSFYNNEISEKSEIFDDQFSVERPDGSNFTLKIRSTKLEDSAMYFCASGRGEVPGELFFGEGSRLTVL.

This clonotype was picked up a small number of times. The junction departs from the called germline gene at one end, perhaps through a read error. The chain carries TRBV24-1 and TRBJ2-1, with D possibly matching TRBD1 (6 bases). CDR1 is KGHDR and CDR2 is SFDVKD in the germline V gene. The CDR3 is made up of 12 amino acids. The CDR3 spells CAASDPGEEQFF. The DNA of the CDR3 is TGTGCCGCCAGTGATCCAGGGGAGGAGCAGTTCTTC.

The chain recombines TRBV12-5 with TRBJ2-2; 7 bases agree with TRBD1. Germline V gene sequence: CDR1 LGHNT, CDR2 FRNRAP. V trimming: 4 bases; J trimming: 6 bases; junction bases outside the gene matches: 2. The CDR3 is 13 amino acids. CDR3 in amino acids: CASGSTGAGELFF. The CDR3 DNA sequence: TGTGCTAGTGGTTCCACAGGGGCCGGGGAGCTGTTTTTT.

This clonotype was seen a handful of times. One junction end disagrees with the germline gene, perhaps due to a read error. The gene calls are TRBV7-9 and TRBJ1-4, with 10 bases that match TRBD1. The CDR3 is made up of 18 amino acids. The germline CDR1 and CDR2 sequences are SEHNR and FQNEAQ (reference sequence). The CDR3 sequence: CACSSPEGQGQIYEKLFF. CDR3 bases: TGTGCCTGCAGCTCCCCCGAGGGACAGGGGCAGATCTATGAAAAACTGTTTTTT. Full variable domain (remainder filled in from reference TRBV7-9 and TRBJ1-4): DTGVSQNPRHKITKRGQNVTFRCDPISEHNRLYWYRQTLGQGPEFLTYFQNEAQLEKSRLLSDRFSAERPKGSFSTLEIQRTEQGDSAMYLCACSSPEGQGQIYEKLFFGSGTQLSVL.

This clonotype was observed a handful of times. This rearrangement joins TRBV3-1 to TRBJ2-5; 10 bases fit TRBD1. The DNA matches TRBJ2-1 better at its end, which makes the J call doubtful. CDR1 is LGHDT, CDR2 YNNKEL, per germline (reference sequence). The CDR3 has 16 amino acids. Here the CDR3 reads CASSQNPGQGNNEQFF. Here the CDR3 DNA reads TGTGCCAGCAGCCAAAATCCGGGACAGGGGAACAATGAGCAGTTCTTC.

The chain has TRBV4-2 and TRBJ2-5; 10 nucleotides agree with TRBD1. The tail of the sequence fits TRBJ2-7 better, so the J call may be wrong. Germline V CDR1 and CDR2: LGHNA, YNFKEQ. The CDR3 has 15 amino acids. CDR3 sequence (DNA): TGTGCCAGCAGCCAAGGGGGACAGGGGCCGTACGAGCAGTACTTC. Protein sequence: CASSQGGQGPYEQYF.

The chain links TRBV12-3 or TRBV12-4 to TRBJ2-7; 8 bases fit TRBD1. The CDR3 length is 14 residues. With 7 bases clipped from V and 5 bases from J, the junction kept 10 bases outside the gene matches. CDR3 coding DNA: TGTGCCAGCAACGACAGGGGCACCTTCGACGAGCAGTACTTC. It encodes CASNDRGTFDEQYF.

The chain links TRBV29-1 to TRBJ2-5; TRBD2 agrees at 14 bases. J lost 3 bases, V lost 4 bases, and 4 bases had no gene match. Per germline, CDR1 SQVTM and CDR2 ANQGSEA. CDR3 size: 15 residues. CDR3: CSVAGLAGAEETQYF. Here the CDR3 DNA reads TGCAGCGTTGCGGGACTAGCGGGAGCTGAAGAGACCCAGTACTTC.

Only a few counts were recorded for this clonotype. The V and J genes are TRBV6-1 and TRBJ2-1, with D maybe TRBD1 (5 bases). CDR3 length: 16 amino acids. Germline assignment: CDR1 MNHNS and CDR2 SASEGT. The V and J ends lost 1 base and 7 bases respectively, with 17 bases between them. The CDR3 DNA follows: TGTGCCAGCAGTGAAGAACCAGGGAAGTATTCGAATGAGCAGTTCTTC. As protein: CASSEEPGKYSNEQFF.

This clonotype occurred a few times. CDR3 sequence (DNA): TGTGCCAGCAGTTACTCCCCCCGGACAGCGAACACTGAAGCTTTCTTT. Protein: CASSYSPRTANTEAFF. The J gene is TRBJ1-1, the V gene TRBV6-5, with D perhaps matching TRBD1 (6 bases). V was clipped by 0 bases and J by 1 base, with 12 bases between them. The CDR3 length is 16 residues. Germline assignment: CDR1 MNHEY and CDR2 SVGAGI.

This clonotype has a handful of counts. This rearrangement joins TRBV7-2 to TRBJ1-2; D ambiguous. The CDR3 length is 13 residues. CDR1 is SGHTA and CDR2 is FQGNSA in the germline V gene. V shed 5 bases and J shed 8 bases, with 15 bases lying between them. The CDR3 DNA is TGTGCCAGCAGCGACTCGAACAGTTGGGGCTACACCTTC. It specifies CASSDSNSWGYTF.